This TCR beta chain was documented in a study of cytomegalovirus exposure and HLA in healthy donors. Study-level points and caveats: Later work associated roughly 17,000 TCR beta sequences with HLA alleles at 0.05 false discovery rate.

PCR was performed using 60 Vbeta and 13 Jbeta primers. Sequencing used immunoSEQ multiplex PCR; TCRdb keeps in-frame clones, though not all of them. The sample shows approximately 170,000 clones, around 68% of them seen only once. In regard to this clone: The antigen remains unidentified.

Trimming removed 0 bases from V and 4 bases from J, with 10 bases in between. CDR3 length: 14 amino acids. The germline V gene encodes CDR1 SGHRS and CDR2 YFSETQ. The specimen sequenced was PBMCs. The sequence was obtained from a middle-aged woman in good health and CMV-seropositive. The J gene is TRBJ1-2, the V gene TRBV5-1; D perhaps matches TRBD1 (6 bases). For the CDR3, the DNA is TGCGCCAGCAGCTTGGCCCTGGACAGCTATGGCTACACCTTC. Its translation: CASSLALDSYGYTF. Variable domain in full (rest from reference TRBV5-1 and TRBJ1-2): KAGVTQTPRYLIKTRGQQVTLSCSPISGHRSVSWYQQTPGQGLQFLFEYFSETQRNKGNFPGRFSGRQFSNSRSEMNVSTLELGDSALYLCASSLALDSYGYTFGSGTRLTVV.